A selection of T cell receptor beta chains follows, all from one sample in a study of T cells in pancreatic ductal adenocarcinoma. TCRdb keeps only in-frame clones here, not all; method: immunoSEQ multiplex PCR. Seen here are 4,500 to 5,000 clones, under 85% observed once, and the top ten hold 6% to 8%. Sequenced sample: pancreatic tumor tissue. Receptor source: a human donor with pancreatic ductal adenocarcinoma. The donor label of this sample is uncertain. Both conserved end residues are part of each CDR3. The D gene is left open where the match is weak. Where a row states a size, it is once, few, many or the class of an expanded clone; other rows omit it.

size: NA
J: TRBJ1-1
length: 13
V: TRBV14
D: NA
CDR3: CASSQGPGTEAFF
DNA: TGTGCCAGCAGCCAAGGTCCCGGGACAGAAGCTTTCTTT

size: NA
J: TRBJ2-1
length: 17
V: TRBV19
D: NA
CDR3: CASTDIRGHSSYNEQFF
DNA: TGTGCCAGTACGGATATACGGGGGCATAGCTCCTACAATGAGCAGTTCTTC

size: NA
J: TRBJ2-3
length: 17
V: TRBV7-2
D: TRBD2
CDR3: CASSPKSGRGGQDTQYF
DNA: TGTGCCAGCAGCCCCAAGTCGGGGCGGGGGGGTCAAGATACGCAGTATTTT

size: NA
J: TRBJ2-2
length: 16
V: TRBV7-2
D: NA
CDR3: CASSLDPSANTGELFF
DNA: TGTGCCAGCAGCTTAGACCCTAGCGCGAACACCGGGGAGCTGTTTTTT

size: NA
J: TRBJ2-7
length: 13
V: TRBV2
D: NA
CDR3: CASNQIGVNEQYF
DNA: TGTGCCAGCAATCAAATAGGGGTAAACGAGCAGTACTTC

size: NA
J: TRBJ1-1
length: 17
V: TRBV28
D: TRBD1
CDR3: CASSLPRGGTGSTEAFF
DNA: TGTGCCAGCAGTTTACCCAGAGGTGGGACAGGGAGCACTGAAGCTTTCTTT

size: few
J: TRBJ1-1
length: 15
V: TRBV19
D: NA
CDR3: CASSTIPDMNTEAFF
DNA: TGTGCCAGTAGTACTATCCCGGACATGAACACTGAAGCTTTCTTT

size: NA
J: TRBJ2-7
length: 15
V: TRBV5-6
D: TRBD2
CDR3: CASSFSRLAVYEQYF
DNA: TGTGCCAGCAGCTTTTCTAGACTAGCGGTCTACGAGCAGTACTTC

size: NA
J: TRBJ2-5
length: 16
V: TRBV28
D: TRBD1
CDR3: CASSKGQGQGEETQYF
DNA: TGTGCCAGCAGCAAGGGACAGGGACAGGGGGAAGAGACCCAGTACTTC

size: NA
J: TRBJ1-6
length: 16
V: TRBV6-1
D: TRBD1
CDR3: CASSADRAPYNSPLHF
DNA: TGTGCCAGCAGTGCGGACAGGGCGCCCTATAATTCACCCCTCCACTTT

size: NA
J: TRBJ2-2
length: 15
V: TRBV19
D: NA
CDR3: CASSQGVANTGELFF
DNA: TGTGCCAGTAGTCAGGGTGTGGCGAACACCGGGGAGCTGTTTTTT